The clone carrying this T cell receptor (beta chain) came up many times. The CDR3 length is 15 residues. Germline V gene lookup returns CDR1 MNHNS and CDR2 SASEGT. The V segment lost 6 bases and the J segment 0 bases; nucleotides outside the gene matches: 5. This entry is derived from a study of identical twins. TCRdb re-called the 5' RACE reads through MiXCR, storing one row per CDR3 protein. The sample consists of 200,000 to 250,000 distinct CDR3 sequences, roughly 7.5% of them appearing once. The same specimen was also included in a second study, on yellow fever vaccine responses in identical twins. That work contributes: Twins reportedly showed a vaccine T cell response that seemed partly convergent and partly personalized.

This clonotype originated in a woman younger than 30 in good health. This chain joins TRBV6-1 and TRBJ2-1, with TRBD2 identical over 7 bases. The sample taken for sequencing was memory (CD45RO+) T cells sorted from blood. CDR3 sequence: CASRVSGNSYNEQFF. Here the CDR3 DNA reads TGTGCCAGCAGAGTGAGCGGGAACTCCTACAATGAGCAGTTCTTC.